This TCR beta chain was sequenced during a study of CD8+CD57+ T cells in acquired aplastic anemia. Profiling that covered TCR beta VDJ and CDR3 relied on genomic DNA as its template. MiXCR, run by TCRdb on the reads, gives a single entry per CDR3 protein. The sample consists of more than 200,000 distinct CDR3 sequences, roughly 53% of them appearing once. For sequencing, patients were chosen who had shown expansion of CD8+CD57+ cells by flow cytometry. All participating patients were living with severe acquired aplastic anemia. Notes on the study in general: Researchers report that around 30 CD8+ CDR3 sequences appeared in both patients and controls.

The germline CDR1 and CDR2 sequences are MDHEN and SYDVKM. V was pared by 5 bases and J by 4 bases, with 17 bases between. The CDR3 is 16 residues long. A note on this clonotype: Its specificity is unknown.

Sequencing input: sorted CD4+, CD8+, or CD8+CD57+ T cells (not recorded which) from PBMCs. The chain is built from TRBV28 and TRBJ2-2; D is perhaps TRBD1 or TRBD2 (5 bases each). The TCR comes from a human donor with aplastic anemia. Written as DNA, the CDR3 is TGTGCCAGCAGTCTGACCGGGACGAAAGGCACCGGGGAGCTGTTTTTT. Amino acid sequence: CASSLTGTKGTGELFF.